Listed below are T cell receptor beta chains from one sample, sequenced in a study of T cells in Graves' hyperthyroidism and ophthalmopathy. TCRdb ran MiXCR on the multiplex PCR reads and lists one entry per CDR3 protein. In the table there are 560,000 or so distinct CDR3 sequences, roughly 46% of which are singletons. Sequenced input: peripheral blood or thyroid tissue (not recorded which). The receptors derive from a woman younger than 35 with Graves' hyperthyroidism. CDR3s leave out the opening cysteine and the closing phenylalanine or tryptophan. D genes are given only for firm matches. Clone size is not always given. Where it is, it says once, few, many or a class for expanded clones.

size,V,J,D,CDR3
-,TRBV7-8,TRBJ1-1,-,ASSRIGLGEAF
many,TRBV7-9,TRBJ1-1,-,ASSLKWNTEAF
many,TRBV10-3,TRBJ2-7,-,AIGSGQSYEQY
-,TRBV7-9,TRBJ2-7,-,ASSSETGTYEQY
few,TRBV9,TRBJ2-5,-,ASSPGTSTYQETQY
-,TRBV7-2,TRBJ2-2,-,ASSPLSGPSSNTGELF
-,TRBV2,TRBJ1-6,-,ASSLSVGISPLH
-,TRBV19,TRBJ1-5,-,VSSIYDNHYSNQPQH
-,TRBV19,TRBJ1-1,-,ASSIGGSLSEAF
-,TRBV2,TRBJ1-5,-,ASSPSRGVNQPQH
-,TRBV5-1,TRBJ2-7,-,ASSLNPSYEQY
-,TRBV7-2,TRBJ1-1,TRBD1,ASSQSGRGTEAF
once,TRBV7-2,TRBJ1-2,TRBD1,ASSSPTGGGGYT
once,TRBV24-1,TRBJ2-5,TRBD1,VTEDRGLGETQY
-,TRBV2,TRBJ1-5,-,ASSDGDLGNQPQH
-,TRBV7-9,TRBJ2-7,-,ASSGTASYEQY
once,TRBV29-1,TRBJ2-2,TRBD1,SVGGDRGTGELF
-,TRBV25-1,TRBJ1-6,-,ASSPHGQGGGSPLH
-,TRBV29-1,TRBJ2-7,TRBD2,SATGLAGGLSYEQY
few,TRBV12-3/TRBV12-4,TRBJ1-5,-,ASSYPPEGRSQPQH
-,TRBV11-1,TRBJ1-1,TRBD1,AWSGGQTNTEAF
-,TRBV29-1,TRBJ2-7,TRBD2,SGASGSYEQY
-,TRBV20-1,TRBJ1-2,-,SANRGLLGYT
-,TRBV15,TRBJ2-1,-,ATSSLLGHYNEQF
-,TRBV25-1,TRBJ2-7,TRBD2,ASSFAGGVYEQY
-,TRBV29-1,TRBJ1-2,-,SVEGPATYGYT
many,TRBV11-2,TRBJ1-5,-,ASSLVSVRRPQH
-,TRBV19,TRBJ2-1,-,ASSIGTPNEQF
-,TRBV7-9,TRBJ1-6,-,ASSLEGVSLSPLH
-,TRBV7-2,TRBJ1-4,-,ASSQQGQVAEKLF
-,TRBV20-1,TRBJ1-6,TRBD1,SAKQGAGNSPLH
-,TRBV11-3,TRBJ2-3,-,ASSLGGGIDTQY
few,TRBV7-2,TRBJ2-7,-,ASSYRDSAYEQY
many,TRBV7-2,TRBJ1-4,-,ASSGGTDEKLF
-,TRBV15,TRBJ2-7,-,ATSGHGRSGEQY
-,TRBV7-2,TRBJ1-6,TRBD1,ASSPQGISPLH
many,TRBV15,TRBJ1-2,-,ATSRRTVYGYT
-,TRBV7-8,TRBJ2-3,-,ASSSDQTDTQY